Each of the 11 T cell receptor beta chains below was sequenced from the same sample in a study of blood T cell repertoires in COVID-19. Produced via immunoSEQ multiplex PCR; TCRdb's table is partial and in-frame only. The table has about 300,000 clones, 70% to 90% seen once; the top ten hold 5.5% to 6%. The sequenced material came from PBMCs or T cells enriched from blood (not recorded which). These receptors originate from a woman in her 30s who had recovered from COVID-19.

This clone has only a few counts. CDR3 DNA: TGTGCCAGCAGCGTTAACAGGGACAGGGTAAATTCACCCCTCCACTTT. It encodes CASSVNRDRVNSPLHF. The chain uses TRBV9 and TRBJ1-6; 9 bases map to TRBD1. Germline-derived CDR1 and CDR2 are SGDLS and YYNGEE. The CDR3 spans 16 residues. Germline trimming cut 2 bases from V and 7 bases from J; bases unmatched to any gene: 7.

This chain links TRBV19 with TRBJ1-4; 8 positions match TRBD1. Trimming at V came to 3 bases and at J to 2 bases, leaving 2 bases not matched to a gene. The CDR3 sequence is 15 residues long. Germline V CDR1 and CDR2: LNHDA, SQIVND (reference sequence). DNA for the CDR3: TGTGCCAGTAGTATGGGGGACAGGACTAATGAAAAACTGTTTTTT. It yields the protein CASSMGDRTNEKLFF.

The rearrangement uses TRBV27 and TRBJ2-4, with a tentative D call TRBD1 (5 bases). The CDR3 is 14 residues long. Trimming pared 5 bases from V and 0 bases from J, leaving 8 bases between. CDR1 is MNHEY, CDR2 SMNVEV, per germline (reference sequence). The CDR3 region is CASSPGIAKNIQYF. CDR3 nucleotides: TGTGCCAGCAGTCCAGGGATAGCCAAAAACATTCAGTACTTC.

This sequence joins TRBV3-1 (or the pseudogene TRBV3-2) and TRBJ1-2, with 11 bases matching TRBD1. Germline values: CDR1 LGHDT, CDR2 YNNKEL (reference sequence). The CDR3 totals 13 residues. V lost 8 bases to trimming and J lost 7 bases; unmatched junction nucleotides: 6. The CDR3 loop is CASEGQGVLGYTF. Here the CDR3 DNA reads TGTGCCAGCGAGGGACAGGGGGTTCTTGGCTACACCTTC.

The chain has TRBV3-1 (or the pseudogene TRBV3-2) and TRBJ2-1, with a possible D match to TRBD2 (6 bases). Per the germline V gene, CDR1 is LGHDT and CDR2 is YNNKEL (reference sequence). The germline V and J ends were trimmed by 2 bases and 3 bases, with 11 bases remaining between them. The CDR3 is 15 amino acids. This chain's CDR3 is CASSQSLASYNEQFF. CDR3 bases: TGTGCCAGCAGCCAATCGCTAGCGAGCTACAATGAGCAGTTCTTC.

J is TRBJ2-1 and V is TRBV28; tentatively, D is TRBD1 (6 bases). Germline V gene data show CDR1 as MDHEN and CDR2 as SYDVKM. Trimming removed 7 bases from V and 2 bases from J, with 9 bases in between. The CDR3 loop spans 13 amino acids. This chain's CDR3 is CASMGAAYNEQFF. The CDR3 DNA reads TGTGCCAGCATGGGGGCGGCCTACAATGAGCAGTTCTTC.

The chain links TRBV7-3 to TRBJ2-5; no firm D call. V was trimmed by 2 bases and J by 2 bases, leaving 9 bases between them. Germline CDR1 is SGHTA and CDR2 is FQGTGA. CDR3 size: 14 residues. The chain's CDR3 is CASSLGGRQETQYF. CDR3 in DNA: TGTGCCAGCAGCTTAGGTGGCAGACAAGAGACCCAGTACTTC.

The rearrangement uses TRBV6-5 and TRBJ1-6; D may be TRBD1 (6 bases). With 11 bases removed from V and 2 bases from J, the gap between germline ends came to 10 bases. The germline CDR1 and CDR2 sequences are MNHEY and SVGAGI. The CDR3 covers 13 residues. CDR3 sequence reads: CAEGETYNSPLHF. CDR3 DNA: TGTGCCGAGGGGGAAACCTATAATTCACCCCTCCACTTT.

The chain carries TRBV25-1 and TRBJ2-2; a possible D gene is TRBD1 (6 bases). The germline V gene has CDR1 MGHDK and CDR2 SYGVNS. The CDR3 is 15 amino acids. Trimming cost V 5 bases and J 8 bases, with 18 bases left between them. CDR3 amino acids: CASSRKDRPGGELFF. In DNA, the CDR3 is TGTGCCAGCAGTCGAAAAGACAGGCCTGGAGGGGAGCTGTTTTTT.

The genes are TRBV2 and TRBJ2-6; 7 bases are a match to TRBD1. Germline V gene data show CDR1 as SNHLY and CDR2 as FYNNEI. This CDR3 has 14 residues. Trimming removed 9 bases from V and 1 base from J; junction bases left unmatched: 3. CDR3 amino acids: CASTGVSGANVLTF. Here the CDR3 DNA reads TGTGCCAGTACAGGGGTGTCTGGGGCCAACGTCCTGACTTTC.

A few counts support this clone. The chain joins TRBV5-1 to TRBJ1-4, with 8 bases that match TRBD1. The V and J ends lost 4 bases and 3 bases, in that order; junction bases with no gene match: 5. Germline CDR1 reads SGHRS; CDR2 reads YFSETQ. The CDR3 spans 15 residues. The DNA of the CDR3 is TGCGCCAGCAGCCCAGGACAGGGTGCTAATGAAAAACTGTTTTTT. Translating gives CASSPGQGANEKLFF.